The next 13 T cell receptor beta chains were all read from a single sample in a study of blood T cell repertoires in COVID-19. TCRdb keeps only in-frame clones here, not all; method: immunoSEQ multiplex PCR. This sample has approximately 130,000 clones; around 83% occur once, and the top ten carry 15% to 20%. Sample: PBMCs or T cells enriched from blood (not recorded which). All receptors come from a young man who had recovered from COVID-19.

Turning to this clone: Other DNA sequences in the sample encode the same CDR3. The chain combines TRBV19 with TRBJ1-1, with a possible D match to TRBD1 (6 bases). CDR1 is LNHDA, CDR2 SQIVND, per germline (reference sequence). V lost 3 bases and J 2 bases, leaving 10 bases between the germline ends. There are 14 residues in the CDR3. The chain's CDR3 is CASSIQGLNTEAFF. CDR3 sequence (DNA): TGTGCCAGTAGTATCCAGGGGCTCAACACTGAAGCTTTCTTT.

This clone has just one count. This chain links TRBV5-1 with TRBJ2-1, with TRBD2 identical over 11 bases. CDR1 SGHRS and CDR2 YFSETQ come from the germline V gene. V lost 4 bases, J lost 5 bases, and 8 bases stayed unmatched. The CDR3 is made up of 16 amino acids. The CDR3 loop reads CASSAGTSGVNNEQFF. DNA of the CDR3: TGCGCCAGCAGCGCGGGGACTAGCGGAGTAAACAATGAGCAGTTCTTC.

The V gene is TRBV12-3 or TRBV12-4, the J gene TRBJ1-5; D remains unclear. Trimming removed 5 bases at V and 4 bases at J, with 9 bases between. The CDR3 runs 13 residues. CDR3 residues: CASSPNLNQPQHF. The CDR3 DNA is TGTGCCAGCAGTCCCAATTTGAATCAGCCCCAGCATTTT.

The CDR3 coding sequence is TGTGCCAGCGGGTCCGGGACAGGGTATGAAAAACTGTTTTTT. This encodes CASGSGTGYEKLFF. The chain links TRBV2 to TRBJ1-4, with 9 bases identical to TRBD1. V lost 8 bases to trimming and J lost 6 bases; unmatched junction nucleotides: 7. CDR3 length: 14 residues. Germline V lookup: CDR1 SNHLY, CDR2 FYNNEI.

The chain carries TRBV5-4 and TRBJ1-2; TRBD1 might be the D (5 bases). Germline CDR1 SGHNT, CDR2 YYREEE (reference sequence). This CDR3 contains 16 residues. Trimming cost V 3 bases and J 0 bases, with 15 bases left between them. CDR3: CASSWGGEVANYGYTF. The CDR3, as DNA: TGTGCCAGCAGCTGGGGGGGTGAGGTAGCTAACTATGGCTACACCTTC.

This sequence joins TRBV19 and TRBJ2-1, with D possibly TRBD1 on 6 matching bases. The CDR3 contains 14 residues. V was shortened by 6 bases and J by 8 bases, with 17 bases between the two germline ends. CDR1 and CDR2 from the germline V gene are LNHDA and SQIVND (reference sequence). DNA of the CDR3: TGTGCCAGTAGACTCCAGGGGAGCGTAGATGAGCAGTTCTTC. This translates into CASRLQGSVDEQFF.

This chain connects TRBV7-8 to TRBJ1-1; the D gene is possibly TRBD1 (6 bases). CDR1 and CDR2 from the germline V gene are SGHVS and FQNEAQ. CDR3 length: 14 residues. V gave up 4 bases and J gave up 4 bases, with 13 bases separating them. CDR3 sequence reads: CASSSRTVSTEAFF. CDR3 DNA sequence: TGTGCCAGCAGCTCACGGACAGTAAGCACTGAAGCTTTCTTT.

The V and J genes are TRBV7-9 and TRBJ2-3; TRBD1 matches 9 bases. The CDR3 runs 16 residues. After removal of 5 bases from V and 3 bases from J, the junction contained 9 bases not matched to a gene. CDR1 is SEHNR and CDR2 is FQNEAQ in the germline V gene (reference sequence). This chain's CDR3 is CASSGGQGGVTDTQYF. CDR3 bases: TGTGCCAGCAGCGGGGGACAGGGAGGTGTAACAGATACGCAGTATTTT.

The V and J genes are TRBV29-1 and TRBJ1-4; D might be TRBD1 (5 bases). The CDR3 covers 14 residues. Germline assignment: CDR1 SQVTM and CDR2 ANQGSEA. This CDR3 is CSASREEANEKLFF. Here the CDR3 DNA reads TGCAGTGCCAGCAGGGAAGAGGCTAATGAAAAACTGTTTTTT. Together with reference TRBV29-1 and TRBJ1-4, the CDR3 gives the full variable domain: SAVISQKPSRDICQRGTSLTIQCQVDSQVTMMFWYRQQPGQSLTLIATANQGSEATYESGFVIDKFPISRPNLTFSTLTVSNMSPEDSSIYLCSASREEANEKLFFGSGTQLSVL.

V gene TRBV11-3 combines with J gene TRBJ2-2, with D possibly matching TRBD2 (6 bases). The CDR3 has 15 amino acids. Germline lookup yields CDR1 SGHNT and CDR2 YENEEA. Deletions cut 3 bases from V and 0 bases from J, with 8 bases between. The CDR3 DNA sequence: TGTGCCAGCAGCTTGGGGGGAACGAACACCGGGGAGCTGTTTTTT. This encodes CASSLGGTNTGELFF.

As DNA, the CDR3 is TGTGCCAGCAGCGAGGACAGGGTGGATGAGCAGTTCTTC. Protein sequence: CASSEDRVDEQFF. This rearrangement joins TRBV9 to TRBJ2-1, with TRBD1 identical over 8 bases. This CDR3 has 13 amino acids. Trimming removed 3 bases from V and 8 bases from J; junction bases left unmatched: 4. Germline-derived CDR1 and CDR2 are SGDLS and YYNGEE.

The chain combines TRBV5-1 with TRBJ1-1, with D hard to call. The CDR3 has 14 residues. V lost 0 bases to trimming and J lost 5 bases, with 11 bases between them. From germline, CDR1 is SGHRS and CDR2 YFSETQ. CDR3 sequence reads: CASSLGGTNTEAFF. CDR3 in DNA: TGCGCCAGCAGCTTGGGAGGAACAAATACTGAAGCTTTCTTT. The full variable domain, in which reference TRBV5-1 and TRBJ1-1 provide the parts outside the CDR3, is KAGVTQTPRYLIKTRGQQVTLSCSPISGHRSVSWYQQTPGQGLQFLFEYFSETQRNKGNFPGRFSGRQFSNSRSEMNVSTLELGDSALYLCASSLGGTNTEAFFGQGTRLTVV.

The V and J genes are TRBV5-1 and TRBJ1-1; D is possibly TRBD1 (5 bases). Per the germline V gene, CDR1 is SGHRS and CDR2 is YFSETQ. The CDR3 spans 15 residues. The V end lost 2 bases, the J end lost 1 base, and 12 bases lay between the germline ends. The CDR3 nucleotides are TGCGCCAGCAGCTTATGGTCCGGGGGGAACACTGAAGCTTTCTTT. Translated, it gives CASSLWSGGNTEAFF.